These 28 T cell receptor beta chains share one sample of origin, sequenced in a study of OX40 agonist ivuxolimab in advanced cancers. Clones were sequenced by immunoSEQ multiplex PCR, and TCRdb holds only the in-frame ones, with some missing. The sample consists of just under 35,000 clones, approximately 92% of them appearing once. The sample in question was CD4+ or CD8+ T cells sorted from blood, obtained in a trial of the OX40 agonist ivuxolimab. These receptors were obtained from an adult with an advanced solid tumor such as melanoma, head and neck, liver or kidney cancer.

The chain carries TRBV27 and TRBJ2-4, with 8 bases that match TRBD2. V lost 2 bases, J lost 0 bases, and 3 bases stayed unmatched. Germline V gene data show CDR1 as MNHEY and CDR2 as SMNVEV (reference sequence). The CDR3 spans 16 residues. The CDR3 loop is CASSLVAGLAKNIQYF. DNA of the CDR3: TGTGCCAGCAGTTTAGTAGCGGGATTAGCCAAAAACATTCAGTACTTC.

The chain combines TRBV27 with TRBJ2-1; D remains unclear. V lost 5 bases to trimming and J lost 8 bases, with 7 bases between them. Germline values: CDR1 MNHEY, CDR2 SMNVEV (reference sequence). The CDR3 consists of 11 residues. For the CDR3, the DNA is TGTGCCAGCAGTACCCGAGATGAGCAGTTCTTC. Protein product: CASSTRDEQFF.

This clone was seen a single time. The rearrangement joins TRBV19 to TRBJ1-5; TRBD1 might be the D (5 bases). V was pared by 7 bases and J by 3 bases, with 7 bases between. The germline CDR1 and CDR2 sequences are LNHDA and SQIVND (reference sequence). The CDR3 contains 12 residues. CDR3 sequence: CASTGHNQPQHF. The DNA of the CDR3 is TGTGCCAGTACAGGGCACAATCAGCCCCAGCATTTT.

This clone was seen only once. This sequence joins TRBV9 and TRBJ2-2, with unresolved D. Germline CDR1 is SGDLS and CDR2 is YYNGEE. CDR3 length equals 17 residues. V was clipped by 0 bases and J by 0 bases, with 12 bases between them. The chain's CDR3 is CASSVARHETNTGELFF. The CDR3 DNA follows: TGTGCCAGCAGCGTAGCTCGACACGAAACGAACACCGGGGAGCTGTTTTTT.

The chain combines TRBV4-3 with TRBJ1-1; 7 bases map to TRBD1. The CDR3 covers 18 residues. V shed 3 bases and J 2 bases; nucleotides not matched to a gene: 15. Germline V gene data show CDR1 as LGHNA and CDR2 as YSLEER. CDR3 in amino acids: CASSHDPGGRSFNTEAFF. CDR3 coding DNA: TGCGCCAGCAGCCACGATCCAGGGGGGCGATCCTTCAACACTGAAGCTTTCTTT.

This clone was seen once. The chain links TRBV28 to TRBJ2-7; D is undetermined. V dropped 1 base and J dropped 6 bases, with 13 bases sitting between them. This CDR3 contains 14 residues. Germline CDR1 MDHEN, CDR2 SYDVKM. The CDR3, as DNA: TGTGCCAGCAGTTTATTAGGGAAGGGCGGCGAGCAGTACTTC. As protein: CASSLLGKGGEQYF. Full variable domain (outside the CDR3, taken from reference TRBV28 and TRBJ2-7): DVKVTQSSRYLVKRTGEKVFLECVQDMDHENMFWYRQDPGLGLRLIYFSYDVKMKEKGDIPEGYSVSREKKERFSLILESASTNQTSMYLCASSLLGKGGEQYFGPGTRLTVT.

The chain joins TRBV10-1 to TRBJ2-1, with D perhaps matching TRBD1 or TRBD2 (5 bases each). The V end lost 3 bases, the J end lost 7 bases, and 25 bases lay between the germline ends. Germline assignment: CDR1 WNHNN and CDR2 SYGVQD (reference sequence). The CDR3 extends over 18 amino acids. CDR3 in DNA: TGCGCCAGCAGTGAAAGGTTGCGAGGGATTAATAGGGGAAATGAGCAGTTCTTC. This sequence encodes CASSERLRGINRGNEQFF.

The chain links TRBV7-2 to TRBJ2-7; 11 nucleotides match TRBD2. CDR1 and CDR2 (germline): SGHTA, FQGNSA. CDR3 length: 16 residues. The J segment lost 4 bases and the V segment lost 1 base, leaving 6 bases of the junction unmatched. This CDR3 is CASSLVGGLAEYEQYF. The CDR3 DNA follows: TGTGCCAGCAGCTTAGTGGGGGGACTAGCGGAATACGAGCAGTACTTC.

This clone was seen a handful of times. This chain joins TRBV11-2 and TRBJ1-1, with D possibly TRBD1 on 6 matching bases. Germline-derived CDR1 and CDR2 are SGHAT and FQNNGV. The CDR3 sequence is 16 residues long. Trimming took 1 base from V and 0 from J, leaving 12 bases between them. CDR3 nucleotide sequence: TGTGCCAGCAGCTTAGTCCGGACAGATTTGAACACTGAAGCTTTCTTT. As protein: CASSLVRTDLNTEAFF.

The chain has TRBV11-3 and TRBJ2-3, with 10 bases aligning to TRBD2. The CDR3 runs to 16 residues. V was pared by 5 bases and J by 6 bases, with 11 bases of the junction left unmatched. The germline gives CDR1 SGHNT, CDR2 YENEEA. Here the CDR3 reads CASSRRGAGGRDTQYF. The DNA for the CDR3 is TGTGCCAGCAGCCGCCGGGGAGCGGGAGGGCGGGATACGCAGTATTTT. The entire variable domain, with the rest obtained from reference TRBV11-3 and TRBJ2-3, is as follows: EAGVVQSPRYKIIEKKQPVAFWCNPISGHNTLYWYLQNLGQGPELLIRYENEEAVDDSQLPKDRFSAERLKGVDSTLKIQPAELGDSAVYLCASSRRGAGGRDTQYFGPGTRLTVL.

The chain couples TRBV6-6 to TRBJ2-5, with 7 bases fitting TRBD1. CDR3 length equals 16 residues. Per the germline V gene, CDR1 is MNHNY and CDR2 is SVGAGI (reference sequence). V lost 6 bases, J lost 3 bases, and 13 bases stayed unmatched. The CDR3 is CASSLQTGLTEETQYF. CDR3 DNA sequence: TGTGCCAGCAGCCTCCAGACAGGGTTAACCGAAGAGACCCAGTACTTC.

The chain links TRBV7-3 to TRBJ2-1; 7 positions agree with TRBD2. V lost 1 base and J lost 0; bases outside the gene matches: 0. CDR3 length: 15 amino acids. Germline V gives CDR1 SGHTA, CDR2 FQGTGA. CDR3 protein: CASSLSGSSYNEQFF. The CDR3 DNA reads as TGTGCCAGCAGCTTAAGCGGGAGCTCCTACAATGAGCAGTTCTTC.

The rearrangement uses TRBV29-1 and TRBJ2-6; D unclear. V was clipped by 5 bases and J by 5 bases, with 19 bases between them. The CDR3 sequence is 16 residues long. Germline-derived CDR1 and CDR2 are SQVTM and ANQGSEA. In DNA form, the CDR3 reads TGCAGCGTTACCTGTAGCATACAAAGTCGGGCCAACGTCCTGACTTTC. This codes for CSVTCSIQSRANVLTF.

With regard to this clone: Its ends do not fully match the called genes, so a read error is possible. The chain joins TRBV28 to TRBJ1-2; a weak D match, TRBD1 (5 bases). Germline V gene sequence: CDR1 MDHEN, CDR2 SYDVKM. The CDR3 totals 11 residues. The CDR3 bases are TGTGCCAGCAGCAAAGGGACTCTTTTTTACTTC. Its translation: CASSKGTLFYF.

The chain couples TRBV5-4 to TRBJ2-1, with TRBD2 matching over 13 bases. This CDR3 comprises 16 residues. Losses at the gene ends were 5 bases for V and 4 bases for J; bases not matched to a gene: 6. Per the germline V gene, CDR1 is SGHNT and CDR2 is YYREEE (reference sequence). The CDR3 sequence is CASSRLAGGIYNEQFF. CDR3 in DNA: TGTGCCAGCAGTCGACTAGCGGGAGGAATTTACAATGAGCAGTTCTTC.

The rearrangement joins TRBV19 to TRBJ1-5; a possible D gene is TRBD1 (6 bases). The germline V and J ends were trimmed by 7 bases and 6 bases, with 22 bases remaining between them. The CDR3 is made up of 16 amino acids. Germline values: CDR1 LNHDA, CDR2 SQIVND (reference sequence). The CDR3 nucleotides read TGTGCCAGTACCCCCCGGTCACAGGGAGCCGGTCAGCCCCAGCATTTT. It codes for CASTPRSQGAGQPQHF.

The genes are TRBV11-3 and TRBJ2-3; tentatively, D is TRBD2 (7 bases). The CDR3 has 15 amino acids. The V gene's germline CDR1 is SGHNT and CDR2 YENEEA. V was trimmed by 5 bases and J by 2 bases, leaving 14 bases between them. As DNA, the CDR3 is TGTGCCAGCAGCCTAGGACGGGGGGCCACAGATACGCAGTATTTT. It specifies CASSLGRGATDTQYF.

V gene TRBV4-3 combines with J gene TRBJ2-7, with 8 nucleotides matching TRBD1. The CDR3 length is 14 residues. The trim removed 1 base at V and 2 bases at J, leaving 1 base unmatched. Germline V gives CDR1 LGHNA, CDR2 YSLEER. CDR3 sequence (DNA): TGCGCCAGCAGCCAAGGGACAGGGACCTACGAGCAGTACTTC. This translates into CASSQGTGTYEQYF.

This chain connects TRBV11-3 to TRBJ1-1, with D unclear. The CDR3 is made up of 13 amino acids. Germline V gives CDR1 SGHNT, CDR2 YENEEA. V was shortened by 1 base and J by 5 bases, with 8 bases between the two germline ends. CDR3 bases: TGTGCCAGCAGCTTAGGTTCGACTACTGAAGCTTTCTTT. Its protein is CASSLGSTTEAFF.

This clone was detected once. This rearrangement joins TRBV6-1 to TRBJ2-2; D remains ambiguous. From germline, CDR1 is MNHNS and CDR2 SASEGT. Trimming left V 5 bases short and J 8 bases short, with 6 bases between. CDR3 length: 11 residues. The CDR3: CASSPLGELFF. DNA of the CDR3: TGTGCCAGCAGTCCCCTGGGGGAGCTGTTTTTT.

The chain joins TRBV19 to TRBJ1-5; no clear D. This CDR3 is built from 14 residues. Germline CDR1 LNHDA, CDR2 SQIVND (reference sequence). Trimming took 11 bases from V and 0 from J, leaving 14 bases between them. The CDR3 DNA is TGTGCCTCGTCTGTCCGGGATAGCAATCAGCCCCAGCATTTT. Translation: CASSVRDSNQPQHF.

V is TRBV6-5 and J is TRBJ1-2; D not resolved. Germline values: CDR1 MNHEY, CDR2 SVGAGI. Trimming stripped 0 bases from V and 4 bases from J, with 9 bases between. The CDR3 totals 14 residues. The chain's CDR3 is CASSYSAWSYGYTF. The DNA for the CDR3 is TGTGCCAGCAGTTACTCAGCCTGGTCCTATGGCTACACCTTC.

The V gene is TRBV7-2, the J gene TRBJ1-2, with TRBD1 as a possible D gene (5 bases). CDR1 SGHTA and CDR2 FQGNSA come from the germline V gene. V was clipped by 1 base and J by 2 bases, with 17 bases between them. The length of the CDR3 is 17 residues. The CDR3 is CASSLGEVQVINYGYTF. In DNA, the CDR3 is TGTGCCAGCAGCTTAGGGGAGGTACAGGTCATCAACTATGGCTACACCTTC.

This clone was recorded once. The chain combines TRBV7-2 with TRBJ2-2; D ambiguous. There are 16 residues in the CDR3. V shed 3 bases and J shed 8 bases, with 19 bases lying between them. Germline V lookup: CDR1 SGHTA, CDR2 FQGNSA. The CDR3: CASSFRPVLVEGELFF. The CDR3 DNA reads TGTGCCAGCAGCTTTCGGCCGGTACTGGTGGAGGGGGAGCTGTTTTTT.

J is TRBJ1-1 and V is TRBV5-8, with D uncertain. Germline V gene sequence: CDR1 SGHTS, CDR2 YDEGEE. The CDR3 runs 12 residues. The germline V and J ends were trimmed by 3 bases and 10 bases, with 13 bases remaining between them. Here the CDR3 DNA reads TGTGCCAGCAGCTCGGACGCCCTGATAGCTTTCTTT. Protein: CASSSDALIAFF.

CDR3 nucleotide sequence: TGTGCCAGCAGTTTAGGACTAGCGAACCAAGAGACCCAGTACTTC. Its translation: CASSLGLANQETQYF. The genes are TRBV28 and TRBJ2-5; 9 bases agree with TRBD2. The CDR3 consists of 15 residues. V shed 2 bases, J shed 0 bases, and the junction held 1 base outside the gene matches. Germline assignment: CDR1 MDHEN and CDR2 SYDVKM.

This clone was recorded only once. The chain carries TRBV4-3 and TRBJ2-7; tentatively, D is TRBD1 (5 bases). The CDR3 spans 12 residues. The V and J ends lost 2 bases and 7 bases respectively, with 9 bases between them. Germline assignment: CDR1 LGHNA and CDR2 YSLEER. In DNA, the CDR3 is TGCGCCAGCAGCCAAACTGGGGCAGAGCAGTACTTC. Its protein is CASSQTGAEQYF.

The gene calls are TRBV5-4 and TRBJ1-1; D gene unclear. The length of the CDR3 is 13 residues. V lost 1 base and J 3 bases, leaving 7 bases between the germline ends. Germline values: CDR1 SGHNT, CDR2 YYREEE (reference sequence). The CDR3 loop reads CASSLKGYTEAFF. In nucleotides, the CDR3 is TGTGCCAGCAGCTTGAAAGGGTACACTGAAGCTTTCTTT.